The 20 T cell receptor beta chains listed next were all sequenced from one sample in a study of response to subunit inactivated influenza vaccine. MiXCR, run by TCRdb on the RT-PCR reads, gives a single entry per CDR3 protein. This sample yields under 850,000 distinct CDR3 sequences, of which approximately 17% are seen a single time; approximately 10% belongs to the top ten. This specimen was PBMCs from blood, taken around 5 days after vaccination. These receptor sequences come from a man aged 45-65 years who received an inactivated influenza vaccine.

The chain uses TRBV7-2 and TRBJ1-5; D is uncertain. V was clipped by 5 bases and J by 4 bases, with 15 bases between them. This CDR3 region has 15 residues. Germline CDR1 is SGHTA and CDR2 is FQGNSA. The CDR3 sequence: CASSRVSAPNQPQHF. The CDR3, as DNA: TGTGCCAGCAGCCGGGTGTCTGCCCCAAATCAGCCCCAGCATTTT.

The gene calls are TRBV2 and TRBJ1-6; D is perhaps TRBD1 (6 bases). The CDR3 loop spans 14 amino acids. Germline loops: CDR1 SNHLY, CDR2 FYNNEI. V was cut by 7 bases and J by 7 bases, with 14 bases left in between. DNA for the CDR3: TGTGCCAGCACTGAGGGGCAGGGGAATTCACCCCTCCACTTT. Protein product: CASTEGQGNSPLHF.

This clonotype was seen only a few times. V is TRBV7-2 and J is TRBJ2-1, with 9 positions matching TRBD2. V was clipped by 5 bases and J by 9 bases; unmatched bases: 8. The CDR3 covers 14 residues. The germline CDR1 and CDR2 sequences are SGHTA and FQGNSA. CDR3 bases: TGTGCCAGCAGCCTAGGTAGCGGGAGCGGTGAGCAGTTCTTC. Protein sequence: CASSLGSGSGEQFF.

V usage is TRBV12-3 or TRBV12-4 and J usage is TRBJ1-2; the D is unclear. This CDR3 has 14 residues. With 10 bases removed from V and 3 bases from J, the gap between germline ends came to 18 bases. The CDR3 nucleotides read TGTGCCACCTCCCCCCCCGCACCGGACTATGGCTACACCTTC. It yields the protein CATSPPAPDYGYTF.

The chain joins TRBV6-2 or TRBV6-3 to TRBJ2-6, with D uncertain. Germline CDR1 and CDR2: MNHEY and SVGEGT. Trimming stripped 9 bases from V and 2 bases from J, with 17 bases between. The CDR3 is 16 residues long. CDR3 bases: TGTGCCAGGCTGAGACCAGGTTTTCCTGGGGCCAACGTCCTGACTTTC. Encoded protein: CARLRPGFPGANVLTF.

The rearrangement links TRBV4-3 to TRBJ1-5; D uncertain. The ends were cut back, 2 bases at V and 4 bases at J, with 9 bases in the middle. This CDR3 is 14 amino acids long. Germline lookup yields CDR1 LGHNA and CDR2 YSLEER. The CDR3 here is CASSQYFGNQPQHF. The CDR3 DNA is TGCGCCAGCAGCCAATATTTTGGAAATCAGCCCCAGCATTTT.

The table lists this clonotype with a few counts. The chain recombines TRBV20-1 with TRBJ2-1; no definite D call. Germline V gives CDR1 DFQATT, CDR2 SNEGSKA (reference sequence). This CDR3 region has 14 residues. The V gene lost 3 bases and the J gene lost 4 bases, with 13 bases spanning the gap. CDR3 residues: CSASSSRLYNEQFF. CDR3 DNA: TGCAGTGCTAGTTCCTCGCGGCTATACAATGAGCAGTTCTTC.

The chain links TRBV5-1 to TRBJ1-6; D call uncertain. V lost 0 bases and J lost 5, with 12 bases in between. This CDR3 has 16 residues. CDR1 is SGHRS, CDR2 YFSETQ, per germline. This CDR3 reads CASSLESATNNSPLHF. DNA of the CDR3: TGCGCCAGCAGCTTGGAATCTGCTACTAATAATTCACCCCTCCACTTT.

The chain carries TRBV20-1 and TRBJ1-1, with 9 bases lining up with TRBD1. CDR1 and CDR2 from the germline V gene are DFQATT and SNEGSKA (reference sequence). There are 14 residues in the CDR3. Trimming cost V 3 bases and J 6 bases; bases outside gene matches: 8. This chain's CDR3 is CSARGDRAFAEAFF. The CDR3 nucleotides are TGCAGTGCTAGGGGGGACAGGGCATTCGCTGAAGCTTTCTTT.

The chain's CDR3 is CASSIGLAGDTQYF. For the CDR3, the DNA is TGTGCCAGCAGCATCGGACTAGCGGGTGATACGCAGTATTTT. The chain combines TRBV7-8 with TRBJ2-3, with 11 positions matching TRBD2. J was trimmed by 6 bases and V by 5 bases; bases with no gene match: 4. The CDR3 spans 14 residues. Germline V gene sequence: CDR1 SGHVS, CDR2 FQNEAQ.

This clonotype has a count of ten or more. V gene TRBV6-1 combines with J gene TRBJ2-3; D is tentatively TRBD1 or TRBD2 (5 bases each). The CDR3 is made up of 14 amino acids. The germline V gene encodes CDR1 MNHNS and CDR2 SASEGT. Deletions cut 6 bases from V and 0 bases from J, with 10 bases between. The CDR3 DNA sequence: TGTGCCAGCAGCAACGGGGCTAGCACAGATACGCAGTATTTT. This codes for CASSNGASTDTQYF.

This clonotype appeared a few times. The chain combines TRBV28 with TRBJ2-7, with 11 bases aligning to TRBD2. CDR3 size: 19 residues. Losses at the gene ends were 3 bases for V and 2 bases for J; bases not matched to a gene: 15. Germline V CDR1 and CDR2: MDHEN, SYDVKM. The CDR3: CASSFRQTTSGRVTYEQYF. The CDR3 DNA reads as TGTGCCAGCAGTTTCAGACAGACCACTAGCGGGAGAGTTACCTACGAGCAGTACTTC. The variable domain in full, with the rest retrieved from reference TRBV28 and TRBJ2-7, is DVKVTQSSRYLVKRTGEKVFLECVQDMDHENMFWYRQDPGLGLRLIYFSYDVKMKEKGDIPEGYSVSREKKERFSLILESASTNQTSMYLCASSFRQTTSGRVTYEQYFGPGTRLTVT.

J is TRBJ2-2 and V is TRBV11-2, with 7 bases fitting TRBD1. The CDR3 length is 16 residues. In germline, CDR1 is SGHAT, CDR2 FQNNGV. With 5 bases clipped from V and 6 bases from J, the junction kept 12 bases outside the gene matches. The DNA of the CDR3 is TGTGCCAGCAGCCAACCGAGGACAGGATGGTCCGGGGAGCTGTTTTTT. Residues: CASSQPRTGWSGELFF.

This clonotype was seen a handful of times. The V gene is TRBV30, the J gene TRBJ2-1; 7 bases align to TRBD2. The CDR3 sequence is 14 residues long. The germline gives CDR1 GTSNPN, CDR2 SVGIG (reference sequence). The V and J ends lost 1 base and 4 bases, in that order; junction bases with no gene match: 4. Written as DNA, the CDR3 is TGTGCCTGGAGTGGGCTAGCGGCTTACAATGAGCAGTTCTTC. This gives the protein CAWSGLAAYNEQFF.

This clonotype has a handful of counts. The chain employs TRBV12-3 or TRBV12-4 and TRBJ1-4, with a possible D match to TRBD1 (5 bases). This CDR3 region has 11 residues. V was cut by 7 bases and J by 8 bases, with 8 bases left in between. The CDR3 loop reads CASMGREKLFF. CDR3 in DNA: TGTGCCAGCATGGGACGCGAAAAACTGTTTTTT.

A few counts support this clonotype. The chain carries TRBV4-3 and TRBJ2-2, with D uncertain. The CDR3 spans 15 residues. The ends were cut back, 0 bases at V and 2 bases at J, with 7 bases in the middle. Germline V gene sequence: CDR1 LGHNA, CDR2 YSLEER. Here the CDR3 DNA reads TGCGCCAGCAGCCAAGATCTCAAAAACACCGGGGAGCTGTTTTTT. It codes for CASSQDLKNTGELFF.

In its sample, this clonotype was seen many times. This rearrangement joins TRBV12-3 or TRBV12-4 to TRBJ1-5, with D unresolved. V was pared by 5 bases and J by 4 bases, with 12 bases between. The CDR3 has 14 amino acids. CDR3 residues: CASSRLQENQPQHF. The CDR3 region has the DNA TGTGCCAGCAGTCGCCTTCAGGAGAATCAGCCCCAGCATTTT.

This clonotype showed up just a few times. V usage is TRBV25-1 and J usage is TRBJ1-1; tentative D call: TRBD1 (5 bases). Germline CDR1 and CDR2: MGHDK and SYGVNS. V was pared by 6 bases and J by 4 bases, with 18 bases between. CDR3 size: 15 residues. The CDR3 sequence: CASRTGTEKGTEAFF. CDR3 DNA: TGTGCCAGCAGGACCGGGACGGAAAAGGGCACTGAAGCTTTCTTT.

CDR3 amino acids: CASSVIAGRAGNEQFF. CDR3 sequence (DNA): TGTGCCAGCAGTGTTATCGCAGGGCGCGCAGGTAATGAGCAGTTCTTC. The rearrangement uses TRBV27 and TRBJ2-1; possibly TRBD1 for D (5 bases). This CDR3 has 16 residues. With 5 bases removed from V and 7 bases from J, the gap between germline ends came to 21 bases. Germline V gives CDR1 MNHEY, CDR2 SMNVEV (reference sequence).

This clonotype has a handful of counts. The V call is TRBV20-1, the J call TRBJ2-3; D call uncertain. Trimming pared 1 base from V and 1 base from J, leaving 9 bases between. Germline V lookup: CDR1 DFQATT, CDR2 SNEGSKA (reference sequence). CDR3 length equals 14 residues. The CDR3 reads CSARAFIGTDTQYF. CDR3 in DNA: TGCAGTGCTAGAGCCTTTATAGGCACAGATACGCAGTATTTT.